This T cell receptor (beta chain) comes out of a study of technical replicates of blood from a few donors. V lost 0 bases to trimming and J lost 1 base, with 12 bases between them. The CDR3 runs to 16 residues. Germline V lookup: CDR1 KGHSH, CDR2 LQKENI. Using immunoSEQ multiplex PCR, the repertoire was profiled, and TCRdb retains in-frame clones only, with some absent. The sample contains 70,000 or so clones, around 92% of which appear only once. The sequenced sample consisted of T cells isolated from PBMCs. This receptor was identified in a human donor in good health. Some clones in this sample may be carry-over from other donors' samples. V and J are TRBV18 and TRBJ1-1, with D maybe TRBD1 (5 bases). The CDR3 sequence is CASSPPQSGRNTEAFF. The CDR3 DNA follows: TGTGCCAGCTCACCACCGCAGTCAGGGCGGAACACTGAAGCTTTCTTT.